A single sample gave rise to the 22 T cell receptor beta chains below, sequenced in a study of blood T cell repertoires in COVID-19. TCRdb's table, derived via immunoSEQ multiplex PCR, lists solely in-frame clones and lacks some. This table holds 200,000 or so clones, about 87% found once. The sample comprised peripheral blood. All receptors come from a man between 60 and 75 years old with acute or convalescent COVID-19.

This clone was seen a handful of times. The chain combines TRBV19 with TRBJ1-5, with 8 nucleotides matching TRBD1. In germline, CDR1 is LNHDA, CDR2 SQIVND (reference sequence). The CDR3 is 17 amino acids. V lost 3 bases and J lost 0; bases outside the gene matches: 7. The CDR3 is CASSMGDRRRSNQPQHF. DNA for the CDR3: TGTGCCAGTAGTATGGGGGACAGGCGACGTAGCAATCAGCCCCAGCATTTT.

In DNA, the CDR3 is TGTGCCAGCAGTGCACAGGGGGTAGCCACAGATACGCAGTATTTT. Amino acid sequence: CASSAQGVATDTQYF. The V call is TRBV6-4, the J call TRBJ2-3; 8 bases are shared with TRBD1. Germline CDR1 is MRHNA and CDR2 is SNTAGT. V lost 4 bases and J lost 2; bases outside the gene matches: 5. The CDR3 spans 15 residues.

V gene TRBV7-8 combines with J gene TRBJ2-5, with D perhaps matching TRBD2 (6 bases). CDR1 SGHVS and CDR2 FQNEAQ come from the germline V gene. With 6 bases removed from V and 2 bases from J, the gap between germline ends came to 19 bases. The length of the CDR3 is 16 residues. As DNA, the CDR3 is TGTGCCAGCAGTCGTAGTGCTAGCGTGAAACAAGAGACCCAGTACTTC. It yields the protein CASSRSASVKQETQYF.

J is TRBJ2-3 and V is TRBV7-3, with 13 bases aligning to TRBD2. CDR3 length: 18 amino acids. With 0 bases clipped from V and 0 bases from J, the junction kept 3 bases outside the gene matches. Per germline, CDR1 SGHTA and CDR2 FQGTGA. The CDR3 DNA is TGTGCCAGCAGCTTAACGAAACTAGCGGGGGGGAGCACAGATACGCAGTATTTT. It specifies CASSLTKLAGGSTDTQYF.

V gene TRBV19 combines with J gene TRBJ1-4; a possible D gene is TRBD1 (5 bases). Germline-derived CDR1 and CDR2 are LNHDA and SQIVND (reference sequence). V lost 8 bases and J lost 8, with 9 bases in between. The CDR3 runs to 11 residues. The CDR3 bases are TGTGCCAGTGAGACAGCCGAAAAACTGTTTTTT. Protein sequence: CASETAEKLFF.

The J gene is TRBJ1-6, the V gene TRBV7-8, with TRBD1 as a possible D gene (6 bases). The CDR3 sequence is 21 residues long. From germline, CDR1 is SGHVS and CDR2 FQNEAQ. V lost 11 bases and J 0 bases, leaving 32 bases between the germline ends. The CDR3 DNA is TGTGCCTCCGACTTGGGGGCGACGGTCCTTCTAAAGGGCTCCTATAATTCACCCCTCCACTTT. Protein sequence: CASDLGATVLLKGSYNSPLHF.

The rearrangement uses TRBV28 and TRBJ1-2; 8 nucleotides match TRBD1. V was clipped by 3 bases and J by 1 base; unmatched bases: 10. In germline, CDR1 is MDHEN, CDR2 SYDVKM. The CDR3 contains 17 residues. This chain's CDR3 is CASSFGARTGNNYGYTF. The CDR3 DNA is TGTGCCAGCAGTTTCGGGGCCCGGACAGGGAATAACTATGGCTACACCTTC.

This clone was observed a handful of times. This chain uses TRBV3-1 (or the pseudogene TRBV3-2) with TRBJ1-6; no reliable D call. Germline V gives CDR1 LGHDT, CDR2 YNNKEL (reference sequence). V was cut by 3 bases and J by 7 bases, with 7 bases left in between. This CDR3 region has 13 residues. The DNA for the CDR3 is TGTGCCAGCAGCCAGAACAGCAATTCACCCCTCCACTTT. Protein: CASSQNSNSPLHF.

CDR3 in amino acids: CASRPQGARGYTF. The CDR3 nucleotides read TGTGCCAGCAGACCACAGGGGGCGAGGGGCTACACCTTC. The V call is TRBV6-5, the J call TRBJ1-2, with 9 positions matching TRBD1. The CDR3 covers 13 residues. The V gene's germline CDR1 is MNHEY and CDR2 SVGAGI. The V segment lost 6 bases and the J segment 8 bases; nucleotides outside the gene matches: 7.

The chain recombines TRBV5-4 with TRBJ1-4; the D gene is possibly TRBD1 (6 bases). CDR3 size: 14 residues. CDR1 SGHNT and CDR2 YYREEE come from the germline V gene (reference sequence). With 5 bases removed from V and 2 bases from J, the gap between germline ends came to 10 bases. This CDR3 reads CASRSGVTNEKLFF. CDR3 nucleotides: TGTGCCAGCAGGTCAGGGGTTACTAATGAAAAACTGTTTTTT.

The chain combines TRBV7-3 with TRBJ2-1; 9 nucleotides match TRBD1. CDR3 length: 15 residues. With 4 bases clipped from V and 4 bases from J, the junction kept 5 bases outside the gene matches. Germline CDR1 reads SGHTA; CDR2 reads FQGTGA. The CDR3 DNA reads TGTGCCAGCAGCTCAACGGGACAGGGATACAATGAGCAGTTCTTC. Its translation is CASSSTGQGYNEQFF.

The genes are TRBV10-2 and TRBJ1-4; 10 bases are shared with TRBD1. V lost 6 bases, J lost 5 bases, and 0 bases stayed unmatched. Germline CDR1 and CDR2: WSHSY and SAAADI. This CDR3 contains 13 residues. This chain's CDR3 is CASRTGGNEKLFF. Here the CDR3 DNA reads TGCGCCAGCAGGACAGGGGGCAATGAAAAACTGTTTTTT.

The genes are TRBV3-1 (or the pseudogene TRBV3-2) and TRBJ2-2; 7 nucleotides match TRBD2. The V gene's germline CDR1 is LGHDT and CDR2 YNNKEL (reference sequence). This CDR3 comprises 17 residues. The trim removed 0 bases at V and 0 bases at J, leaving 4 bases unmatched. Here the CDR3 DNA reads TGTGCCAGCAGCCAAGATTTCCGGGGGGCGAACACCGGGGAGCTGTTTTTT. Protein sequence: CASSQDFRGANTGELFF.

The V and J genes are TRBV7-9 and TRBJ1-1, with TRBD1 as a possible D gene (6 bases). V was cut by 4 bases and J by 1 base, with 10 bases left in between. Germline CDR1 SEHNR, CDR2 FQNEAQ (reference sequence). The CDR3 totals 14 residues. CDR3 DNA sequence: TGTGCCAGCAGCTCTCGGACAGCGAACACTGAAGCTTTCTTT. This translates into CASSSRTANTEAFF.

The chain carries TRBV5-6 and TRBJ2-7, with D possibly matching TRBD2 (7 bases). The CDR3 runs to 15 residues. Trimming stripped 5 bases from V and 5 bases from J, with 20 bases between. Germline V gives CDR1 SGHDT, CDR2 YYEEEE. Written as DNA, the CDR3 is TGTGCCAGCAGGGTGTGGGGGGGCCACCCGAACGAGCAGTACTTC. Translated, it gives CASRVWGGHPNEQYF.

The V call is TRBV11-3, the J call TRBJ1-5, with D hard to call. The ends were cut back, 5 bases at V and 2 bases at J, with 19 bases in the middle. The CDR3 runs to 17 residues. Per germline, CDR1 SGHNT and CDR2 YENEEA. The CDR3 protein is CASSPARGALCNQPQHF. The CDR3, as DNA: TGTGCCAGCAGCCCGGCCCGGGGTGCCCTTTGCAATCAGCCCCAGCATTTT.

The chain carries TRBV27 and TRBJ1-4; 9 bases are shared with TRBD1. CDR1 MNHEY and CDR2 SMNVEV come from the germline V gene (reference sequence). Germline trimming cut 6 bases from V and 10 bases from J; bases unmatched to any gene: 6. This CDR3 has 13 amino acids. The CDR3 nucleotides are TGTGCCAGCAGGTCGACAGGGGGTGGAAAACTGTTTTTT. This gives the protein CASRSTGGGKLFF.

J is TRBJ2-7 and V is TRBV12-5; 8 nucleotides align to TRBD1. In germline, CDR1 is LGHNT, CDR2 FRNRAP. The CDR3 sequence is 14 residues long. With 7 bases clipped from V and 2 bases from J, the junction kept 7 bases outside the gene matches. CDR3 DNA: TGTGCTAGTGCCCCCGGGACAGGTCCCTACGAGCAGTACTTC. Protein product: CASAPGTGPYEQYF. Combining the CDR3 with reference TRBV12-5 and TRBJ2-7 gives the whole variable domain DARVTQTPRHKVTEMGQEVTMRCQPILGHNTVFWYRQTMMQGLELLAYFRNRAPLDDSGMPKDRFSAEMPDATLATLKIQPSEPRDSAVYFCASAPGTGPYEQYFGPGTRLTVT.

The chain has TRBV3-1 (or the pseudogene TRBV3-2) and TRBJ1-2, with 9 bases identical to TRBD1. This CDR3 has 14 residues. Losses at the gene ends were 7 bases for V and 3 bases for J; bases not matched to a gene: 6. The germline gives CDR1 LGHDT, CDR2 YNNKEL (reference sequence). CDR3 bases: TGTGCCAGCAACACCCGGGACAGGGACTATGGCTACACCTTC. Its translation is CASNTRDRDYGYTF.

The chain has TRBV24-1 and TRBJ2-5, with D perhaps TRBD2 (6 bases). The germline CDR1 and CDR2 sequences are KGHDR and SFDVKD. V dropped 3 bases and J dropped 4 bases, with 17 bases sitting between them. This CDR3 contains 16 residues. The CDR3: CATSDPRGGMIETQYF. The CDR3 DNA sequence: TGTGCCACCAGTGATCCCCGAGGAGGGATGATAGAGACCCAGTACTTC.

The V and J genes are TRBV21-1 and TRBJ2-7; the table's D call TRBD1 went unverified against the DNA. TRBV21-1 is marked as a pseudogene. The CDR3 extends over 15 amino acids. The CDR3 DNA is TGTGCCAGCAGCAAAGAGGGGGCGCGATCCTACGAGCAGTACTTC. Protein: CASSKEGARSYEQYF.

V gene TRBV6-1 combines with J gene TRBJ1-5; D may be TRBD1 (5 bases). In germline, CDR1 is MNHNS, CDR2 SASEGT. With 2 bases removed from V and 12 bases from J, the gap between germline ends came to 11 bases. CDR3 length: 12 amino acids. For the CDR3, the DNA is TGTGCCAGCAGTGAATCATGGCAGGGCCAGCATTTT. Translating it yields CASSESWQGQHF.